This entry features one T cell receptor (beta chain) sequence. Antigen specificity is unknown. This specimen belongs to a study of T cell responses to AZD1222 COVID-19 vaccine. The study's findings and limits: In a largely white British group with more females than males, clonal diversity was possibly underestimated. Sampling captured repertoires only after the peak T cell response. Only 5 or 6 individuals given AZD1222 were seropositive at baseline.

Investigators merged groups given second doses at roughly 4 or roughly 12 weeks. Assay used: immunoSEQ multiplex PCR; TCRdb lists only in-frame clones, some missing. This table holds approximately 150,000 clones, more than 70% found once. The specimen comprised peripheral blood, sampled 28 days after the second AZD1222 dose. The source of this sequence is an adult who received the AZD1222 COVID-19 vaccine.

CDR3: CASSIAGTGNIQYF. The CDR3 coding sequence is TGTGCCAGTAGTATTGCCGGGACAGGTAACATTCAGTACTTC. The chain uses TRBV19 and TRBJ2-4; 8 bases agree with TRBD1. CDR1 LNHDA and CDR2 SQIVND come from the germline V gene (reference sequence). This CDR3 is built from 14 residues. V was clipped by 3 bases and J by 7 bases; unmatched bases: 5.